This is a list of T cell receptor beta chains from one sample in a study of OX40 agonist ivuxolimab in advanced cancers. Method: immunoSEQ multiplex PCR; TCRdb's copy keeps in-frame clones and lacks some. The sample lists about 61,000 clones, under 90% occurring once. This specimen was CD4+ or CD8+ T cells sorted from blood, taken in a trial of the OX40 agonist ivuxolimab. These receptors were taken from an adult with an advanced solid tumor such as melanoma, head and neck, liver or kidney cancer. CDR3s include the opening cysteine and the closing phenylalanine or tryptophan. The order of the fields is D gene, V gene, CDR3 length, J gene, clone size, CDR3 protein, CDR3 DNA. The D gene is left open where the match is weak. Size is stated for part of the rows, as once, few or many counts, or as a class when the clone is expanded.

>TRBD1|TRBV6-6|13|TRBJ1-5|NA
CASTGGRNQPQHF
TGTGCCAGCACAGGGGGAAGGAATCAGCCCCAGCATTTT
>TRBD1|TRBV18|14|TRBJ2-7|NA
CASSRGQGTYEQYF
TGTGCCAGCTCACGGGGACAGGGGACCTACGAGCAGTACTTC
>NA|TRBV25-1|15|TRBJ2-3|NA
CASSEYGGRTDTQYF
TGTGCCAGCAGTGAATATGGAGGGAGGACAGATACGCAGTATTTT
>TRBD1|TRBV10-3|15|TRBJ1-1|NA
CAITPGTGVFTEAFF
TGTGCCATCACACCGGGGACAGGGGTTTTCACTGAAGCTTTCTTT
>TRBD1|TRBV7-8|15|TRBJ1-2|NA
CASSLQTGVGYGYTF
TGTGCCAGCAGCTTACAAACAGGGGTAGGGTATGGCTACACCTTC
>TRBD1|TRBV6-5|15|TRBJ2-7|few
CASSSTTGEPYEQYF
TGTGCCAGCAGTTCCACGACAGGGGAGCCCTACGAGCAGTACTTC
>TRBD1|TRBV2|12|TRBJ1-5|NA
CASSLQGQPQHF
TGTGCCAGCAGTCTACAGGGGCAGCCCCAGCATTTT
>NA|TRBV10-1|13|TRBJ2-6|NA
CASSHSGANVLTF
TGCGCCAGCAGCCACTCTGGGGCCAACGTCCTGACTTTC
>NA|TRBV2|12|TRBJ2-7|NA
CASRAETYEQYF
TGTGCCAGCAGGGCAGAAACTTACGAGCAGTACTTC
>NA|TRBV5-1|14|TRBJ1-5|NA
CASSLTGLNQPQHF
TGCGCCAGCAGCTTGACAGGCCTAAATCAGCCCCAGCATTTT
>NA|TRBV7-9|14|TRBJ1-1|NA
CASSSWDQNTEAFF
TGTGCCAGCAGCTCCTGGGATCAGAACACTGAAGCTTTCTTT
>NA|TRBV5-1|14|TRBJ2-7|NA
CASRLAGLTYEQYF
TGCGCCAGCAGGTTGGCGGGTTTAACCTACGAGCAGTACTTC
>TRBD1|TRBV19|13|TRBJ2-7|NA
CASSTTDRGEQYF
TGTGCCAGTAGTACCACGGACAGGGGCGAGCAGTACTTC
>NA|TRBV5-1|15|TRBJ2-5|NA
CASSLNVGEGETQYF
TGCGCCAGCAGCTTGAATGTGGGAGAAGGAGAGACCCAGTACTTC
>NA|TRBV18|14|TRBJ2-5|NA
CASSLQGGEETQYF
TGTGCCAGCTCACTGCAGGGGGGAGAAGAGACCCAGTACTTC
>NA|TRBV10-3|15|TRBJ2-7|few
CAISEVQGREYEQYF
TGTGCCATCAGTGAAGTACAGGGAAGAGAGTACGAGCAGTACTTC
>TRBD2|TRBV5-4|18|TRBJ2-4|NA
CASSPGTSGAVAKNIQYF
TGTGCCAGCAGTCCAGGGACTAGCGGGGCGGTAGCCAAAAACATTCAGTACTTC
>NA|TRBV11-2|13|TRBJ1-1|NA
CASSLVWGTEAFF
TGTGCCAGCAGCTTAGTGTGGGGCACTGAAGCTTTCTTT
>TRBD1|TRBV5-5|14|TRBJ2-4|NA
CASSPGTGENIQYF
TGTGCCAGCAGTCCCGGGACAGGGGAAAACATTCAGTACTTC
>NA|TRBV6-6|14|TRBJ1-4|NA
CASSYYRAHEKLFF
TGTGCCAGCAGTTACTACAGAGCTCATGAAAAACTGTTTTTT
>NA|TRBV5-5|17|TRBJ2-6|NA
CASSLWELYSGANVLTF
TGTGCCAGCAGCTTGTGGGAGCTCTACTCTGGGGCCAACGTCCTGACTTTC
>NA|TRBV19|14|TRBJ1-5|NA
CASSQGRGYQPQHF
TGTGCCAGTAGCCAGGGGAGAGGTTATCAGCCCCAGCATTTT
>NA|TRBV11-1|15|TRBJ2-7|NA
CASSLRAFSSYEQYF
TGTGCCAGCAGCTTAAGGGCTTTCAGCTCCTACGAGCAGTACTTC
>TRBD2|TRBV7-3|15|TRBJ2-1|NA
CASSSGLAGVGEQFF
TGTGCCAGCAGCTCAGGACTAGCGGGAGTGGGTGAGCAGTTCTTC
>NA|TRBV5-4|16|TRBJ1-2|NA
CASSFGGTQRLRGYTF
TGTGCCAGCAGCTTCGGTGGGACACAGAGGCTGCGGGGCTACACCTTC
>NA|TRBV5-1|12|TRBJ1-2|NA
CASSLAGDGYTF
TGCGCCAGCAGCTTGGCCGGGGATGGCTACACCTTC
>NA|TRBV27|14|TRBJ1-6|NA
CASSRRDLLSPLHF
TGTGCCAGCAGTCGCCGGGACCTTCTATCACCCCTCCACTTT
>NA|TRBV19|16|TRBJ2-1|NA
CASSPTPTGFSRRQFF
TGTGCCAGTAGTCCCACTCCTACCGGATTTAGCCGCCGGCAGTTCTTC
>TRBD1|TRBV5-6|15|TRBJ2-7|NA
CASSYRGESSYEQYF
TGTGCCAGCAGCTACAGGGGCGAGAGCTCCTACGAGCAGTACTTC
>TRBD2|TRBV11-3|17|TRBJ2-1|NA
CASSSKRAGGGNNEQFF
TGTGCCAGCAGCTCAAAAAGGGCGGGAGGGGGCAACAATGAGCAGTTCTTC
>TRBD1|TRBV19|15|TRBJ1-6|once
CASKTGGAYNSPLHF
TGTGCCAGTAAAACAGGGGGCGCCTATAATTCACCCCTCCACTTT
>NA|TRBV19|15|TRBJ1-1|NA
CASSSRQILNTEAFF
TGTGCCAGTAGTAGTAGACAGATTTTGAACACTGAAGCTTTCTTT
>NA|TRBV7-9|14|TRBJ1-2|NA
CAIPRGPSYYGYTF
TGTGCCATTCCGCGGGGGCCGTCATACTATGGCTACACCTTC
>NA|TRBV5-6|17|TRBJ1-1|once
CASSPVRAGRQNTEAFF
TGTGCCAGCAGCCCGGTCCGGGCCGGTCGCCAGAACACTGAAGCTTTCTTT
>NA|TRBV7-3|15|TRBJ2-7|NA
CASSLGGDSPYEQYF
TGTGCCAGCAGCTTAGGGGGCGATTCTCCCTACGAGCAGTACTTC
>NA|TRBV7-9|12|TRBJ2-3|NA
CASSPIEDTQYF
TGTGCCAGCAGCCCCATAGAAGATACGCAGTATTTT
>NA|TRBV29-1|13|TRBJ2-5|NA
CSVEGSVGETQYF
TGCAGCGTTGAGGGGTCTGTCGGCGAGACCCAGTACTTC
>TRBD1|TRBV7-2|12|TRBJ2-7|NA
CASSVNRGEQYF
TGTGCCAGCAGCGTCAACAGGGGCGAGCAGTACTTC
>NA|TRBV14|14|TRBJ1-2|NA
CASSQEESLGGYTF
TGTGCCAGCAGCCAAGAGGAGAGCCTCGGGGGCTACACCTTC
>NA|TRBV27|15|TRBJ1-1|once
CASSWNQVSHTEAFF
TGTGCCAGCAGTTGGAACCAGGTCAGCCATACTGAAGCTTTCTTT
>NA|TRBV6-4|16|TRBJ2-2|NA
CASSDSRETNTGELFF
TGTGCCAGCAGTGACTCTCGGGAAACGAACACCGGGGAGCTGTTTTTT
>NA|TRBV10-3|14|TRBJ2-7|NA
CAISESMGVYEQYF
TGTGCCATCAGTGAGTCAATGGGGGTCTACGAGCAGTACTTC
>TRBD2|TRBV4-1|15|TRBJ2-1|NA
CASSPGTSGRSEQFF
TGCGCCAGCAGCCCCGGGACTAGCGGGAGGAGCGAGCAGTTCTTC